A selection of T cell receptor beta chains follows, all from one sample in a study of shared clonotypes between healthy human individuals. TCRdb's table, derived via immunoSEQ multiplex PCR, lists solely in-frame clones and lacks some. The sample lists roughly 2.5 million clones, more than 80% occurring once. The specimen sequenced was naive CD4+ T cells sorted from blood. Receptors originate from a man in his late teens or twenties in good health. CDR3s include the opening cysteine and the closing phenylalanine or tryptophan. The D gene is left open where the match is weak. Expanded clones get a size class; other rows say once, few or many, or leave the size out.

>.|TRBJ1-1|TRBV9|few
CASSQRTTPNTEAFF
TGTGCCAGCAGCCAGAGGACAACCCCGAACACTGAAGCTTTCTTT
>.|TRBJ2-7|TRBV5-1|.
CASSTEVGRSYEQYF
TGCGCCAGCAGCACGGAGGTCGGCAGGTCCTACGAGCAGTACTTC
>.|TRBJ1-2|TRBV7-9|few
CASSLVPAVGYGYTF
TGTGCCAGCAGCTTAGTGCCAGCTGTGGGCTATGGCTACACCTTC
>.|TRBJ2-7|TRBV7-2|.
CASSLVLTATYEQYF
TGTGCCAGCAGCTTAGTTCTCACTGCTACCTACGAGCAGTACTTC
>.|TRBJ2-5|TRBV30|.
CAWSVTLRQYF
TGTGCCTGGAGTGTAACCCTCCGTCAGTACTTC
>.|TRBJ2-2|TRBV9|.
CASSDRDKNTGELFF
TGTGCCAGCAGCGACCGGGACAAAAACACCGGGGAGCTGTTTTTT
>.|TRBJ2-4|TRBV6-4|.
CASSSDREENIQYF
TGTGCCAGCAGTTCAGACAGGGAGGAGAACATTCAGTACTTC
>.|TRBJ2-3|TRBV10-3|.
CAIVGGPQYTQYF
TGTGCCATTGTCGGGGGGCCCCAGTATACGCAGTATTTT
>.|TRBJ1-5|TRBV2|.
CASSGLWTRGNQPQHF
TGTGCCAGCAGTGGGCTATGGACTCGGGGCAATCAGCCCCAGCATTTT
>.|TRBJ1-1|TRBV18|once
CASSPTIAAGMTEAFF
TGTGCCAGCTCACCTACAATCGCGGCAGGGATGACTGAAGCTTTCTTT
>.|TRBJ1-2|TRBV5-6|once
CASSPGGQIYGYTF
TGTGCCAGCAGCCCGGGCGGACAGATCTATGGCTACACCTTC
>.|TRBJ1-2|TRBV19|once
CASRSGGRDGYTF
TGTGCCAGTAGGAGTGGGGGACGGGATGGCTACACCTTC
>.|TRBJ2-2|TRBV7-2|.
CASSFDRTGGELFF
TGTGCCAGCAGCTTTGATAGGACCGGTGGGGAGCTGTTTTTT
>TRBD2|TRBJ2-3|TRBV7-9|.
CASSLAASGRLFTDTQYF
TGTGCCAGCAGCTTAGCGGCTAGCGGGAGGCTGTTCACAGATACGCAGTATTTT
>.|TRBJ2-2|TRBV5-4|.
CASSLVGRVGGELFF
TGTGCCAGCAGCTTGGTGGGCAGGGTTGGCGGGGAGCTGTTTTTT
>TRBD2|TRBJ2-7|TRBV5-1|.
CASSLDTATGGQYF
TGCGCCAGCAGCTTGGACACGGCTACGGGAGGGCAGTACTTC
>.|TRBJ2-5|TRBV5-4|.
CASSLEVVGGTQYF
TGTGCCAGCAGCTTGGAGGTTGTTGGGGGGACCCAGTACTTC
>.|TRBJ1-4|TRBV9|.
CASSGGKRASGATNEKLFF
TGTGCCAGCAGCGGAGGCAAACGAGCATCAGGGGCAACTAATGAAAAACTGTTTTTT
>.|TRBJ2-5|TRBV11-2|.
CASSFSNQETQYF
TGTGCCAGCAGCTTTTCCAACCAAGAGACCCAGTACTTC
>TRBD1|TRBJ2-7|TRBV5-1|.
CASSLTGGRDEQYF
TGCGCCAGCAGCTTGACAGGGGGCCGGGACGAGCAGTACTTC
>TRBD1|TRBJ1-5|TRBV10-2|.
CASSPTGAPQPQHF
TGCGCCAGCAGCCCCACAGGGGCCCCTCAGCCCCAGCATTTT
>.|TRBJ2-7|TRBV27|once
CASSPRTGLSNEQYF
TGTGCCAGCAGTCCGCGGACAGGACTATCCAACGAGCAGTACTTC
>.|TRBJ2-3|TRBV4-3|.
CASSQNLQGRSSTDTQYF
TGCGCCAGCAGCCAAAATCTTCAGGGTCGCTCAAGCACAGATACGCAGTATTTT
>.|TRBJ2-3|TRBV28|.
CASSFSAGAGPKTQYF
TGTGCCAGCAGTTTCTCTGCTGGGGCAGGGCCTAAGACGCAGTATTTT
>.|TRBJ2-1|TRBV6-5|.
CASKLTAGKDEQFF
TGTGCCAGCAAACTCACGGCAGGGAAAGATGAGCAGTTCTTC
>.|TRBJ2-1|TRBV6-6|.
CASSYLPSVSHAEQFF
TGTGCCAGCAGTTACTTACCTAGCGTGTCACACGCTGAGCAGTTCTTC
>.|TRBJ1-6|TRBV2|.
CASSRETFLNSPLHF
TGTGCCAGCAGCCGTGAAACTTTCCTTAATTCACCCCTCCACTTT
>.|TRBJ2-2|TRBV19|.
CASSNYDGAGTGELFF
TGTGCCAGTAGTAATTATGACGGGGCGGGGACCGGGGAGCTGTTTTTT
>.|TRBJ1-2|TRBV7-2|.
CASSRERGNYGYTF
TGTGCCAGCAGCCGAGAAAGGGGGAACTATGGCTACACCTTC
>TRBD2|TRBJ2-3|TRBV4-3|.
CASSLGTSSTDTQYF
TGCGCCAGCAGCCTGGGGACTAGCTCGACAGATACGCAGTATTTT
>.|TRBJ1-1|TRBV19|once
CASQGQRSTEAFF
TGTGCCAGCCAGGGGCAAAGGAGCACTGAAGCTTTCTTT
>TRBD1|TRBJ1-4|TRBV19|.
CATSGTDNEKLFF
TGTGCCACCTCCGGGACAGATAATGAAAAACTGTTTTTT
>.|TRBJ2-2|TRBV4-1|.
CASSQDIGRFSNPLNTGELFF
TGCGCCAGCAGCCAAGATATAGGTCGGTTCTCCAATCCCTTGAACACCGGGGAGCTGTTTTTT
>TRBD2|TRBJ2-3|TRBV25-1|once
CASSEYRGLADTDTQYF
TGTGCCAGCAGTGAATACAGGGGACTAGCGGACACAGATACGCAGTATTTT
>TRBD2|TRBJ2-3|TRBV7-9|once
CASSLDRGGGASTDTQYF
TGTGCCAGCAGCTTAGATCGCGGGGGTGGGGCTAGCACAGATACGCAGTATTTT
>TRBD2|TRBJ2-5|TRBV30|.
CAWSVPRSGQETQYF
TGTGCCTGGAGTGTACCTCGTAGCGGGCAAGAGACCCAGTACTTC
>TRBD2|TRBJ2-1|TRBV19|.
CASSIWGRAGETEQFF
TGTGCCAGTAGTATATGGGGTCGGGCGGGAGAAACTGAGCAGTTCTTC
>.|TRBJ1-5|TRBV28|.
CASSFRGGQPQHF
TGTGCCAGCAGTTTTCGGGGGGGACAGCCCCAGCATTTT
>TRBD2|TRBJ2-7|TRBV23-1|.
CASSHPEPFFPGLAGGAPEQYF
TGCGCCAGCAGTCACCCGGAACCTTTCTTCCCGGGACTAGCGGGAGGGGCCCCCGAGCAGTACTTC
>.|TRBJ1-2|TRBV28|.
CASGVTSRVKNGYTF
TGTGCCAGCGGGGTGACTTCAAGGGTTAAGAATGGCTACACCTTC
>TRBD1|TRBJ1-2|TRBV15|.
CATSRHPGTGNLYGYTF
TGTGCCACCAGCAGACACCCCGGGACAGGGAATCTCTATGGCTACACCTTC
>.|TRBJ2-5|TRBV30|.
CAWSSSAGAPGTQYF
TGTGCCTGGAGTTCGTCTGCGGGGGCCCCGGGGACCCAGTACTTC
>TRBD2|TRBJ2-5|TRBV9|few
CASSEGLAGGQETQYF
TGTGCCAGCAGCGAGGGACTAGCGGGGGGCCAAGAGACCCAGTACTTC
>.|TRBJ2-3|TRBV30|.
CAWSTGLIRDHRRTDTQYF
TGTGCCTGGAGTACTGGTCTAATCAGGGACCATCGGCGAACAGATACGCAGTATTTT
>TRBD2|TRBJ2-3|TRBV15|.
CATSSRLAGGSLDTQYF
TGTGCCACCAGCAGCCGACTAGCGGGGGGCTCGTTAGATACGCAGTATTTT